Presented here are 8 T cell receptor beta chains from one specimen sequenced in a study of Ad26.COV2.S vaccination and SARS-CoV-2 variants. Sequencing was performed with immunoSEQ multiplex PCR; in TCRdb, only in-frame clones are kept and a portion is missing. The sample comprises roughly 270,000 clones, approximately 87% of which are singletons, and more than 2.5% rests with the top ten. Treatment specified: over 15 received Ad26.COV2.S at low or high dose, single or two shots; 5 received placebo; per-sample allocation not given. The investigators took samples on day 63 after the first vaccine or placebo injection. The source was peripheral blood, collected in a trial of Ad26.COV2.S vaccine versus placebo. The receptors originated from a person aged 18-65 years who received the Ad26.COV2.S COVID-19 vaccine or a placebo.

For the CDR3, the DNA is TGTGCCAGCAGCAGAGGACAGGCCCCCGGGAATGAAAAACTGTTTTTT. Translating it yields CASSRGQAPGNEKLFF. This chain joins TRBV5-8 and TRBJ1-4, with TRBD1 matching 7 bases. The CDR3 sequence is 16 residues long. The V segment lost 4 bases and the J segment 5 bases; nucleotides outside the gene matches: 11. Germline V lookup: CDR1 SGHTS, CDR2 YDEGEE. Supplemented by reference TRBV5-8 and TRBJ1-4, the full variable domain reads EAGVTQSPTHLIKTRGQQATLRCSPISGHTSVYWYQQALGLGLQFLLWYDEGEERNRGNFPPRFSGRQFPNYSSELNVNALELEDSALYLCASSRGQAPGNEKLFFGSGTQLSVL.

V gene TRBV19 combines with J gene TRBJ2-1, with D perhaps TRBD1 or TRBD2 (5 bases each). The ends were cut back, 5 bases at V and 15 bases at J, with 20 bases in the middle. The CDR3 is 13 amino acids. Germline V lookup: CDR1 LNHDA, CDR2 SQIVND (reference sequence). CDR3 bases: TGTGCCAGTAGTGCAACCCCGGGACCACGTTCGTTCTTC. It encodes CASSATPGPRSFF.

The rearrangement links TRBV6-5 to TRBJ1-5; no clear D. Germline-derived CDR1 and CDR2 are MNHEY and SVGAGI. V was cut by 8 bases and J by 3 bases, with 11 bases left in between. The length of the CDR3 is 13 residues. This chain's CDR3 is CASRRENNQPQHF. CDR3 coding DNA: TGTGCCAGCCGGCGGGAGAACAATCAGCCCCAGCATTTT.

The chain carries TRBV2 and TRBJ2-5, with D perhaps assigned TRBD1 or TRBD2 (5 bases each). V lost 4 bases and J lost 4, with 7 bases in between. Per the germline V gene, CDR1 is SNHLY and CDR2 is FYNNEI. This CDR3 has 12 residues. The CDR3 region is CASSAGRETQYF. DNA of the CDR3: TGTGCCAGCAGTGCAGGGAGAGAGACCCAGTACTTC.

The chain uses TRBV12-5 and TRBJ2-3; no firm D call. The V gene's germline CDR1 is LGHNT and CDR2 FRNRAP. This CDR3 has 14 residues. V was clipped by 6 bases and J by 4 bases, with 14 bases between them. The CDR3 reads CASGPLGIADTQYF. In DNA, the CDR3 is TGTGCTAGTGGCCCCCTAGGGATAGCAGATACGCAGTATTTT.

This chain links TRBV18 with TRBJ1-5, with 9 nucleotides matching TRBD1. The germline V gene has CDR1 KGHSH and CDR2 LQKENI. CDR3 length equals 15 residues. With V trimmed by 6 bases and J by 7 bases, 10 bases remained unmatched. The CDR3 nucleotides are TGTGCCAGCTCCTTATCCGGGACAGGGTTACAGCCCCAGCATTTT. Its protein is CASSLSGTGLQPQHF.

This chain uses TRBV27 with TRBJ2-5; TRBD1 agrees at 8 bases. The CDR3 totals 14 residues. Unmatched junction bases numbered 8, after V lost 6 bases and J lost 5 bases. CDR1 is MNHEY, CDR2 SMNVEV, per germline (reference sequence). In DNA form, the CDR3 reads TGTGCCAGCAGACCAGGGGGCGGTTTTGAGACCCAGTACTTC. Its translation is CASRPGGGFETQYF.

The J gene is TRBJ2-5, the V gene TRBV18; D is undetermined. This CDR3 spans 18 amino acids. From germline, CDR1 is KGHSH and CDR2 LQKENI. Trimming shortened V by 2 bases and J by 1 base, and 20 bases separated the two germline ends. The CDR3: CASSPSSIDLLSQETQYF. The CDR3 bases are TGTGCCAGCTCACCATCGTCCATTGACCTGCTCAGCCAAGAGACCCAGTACTTC.